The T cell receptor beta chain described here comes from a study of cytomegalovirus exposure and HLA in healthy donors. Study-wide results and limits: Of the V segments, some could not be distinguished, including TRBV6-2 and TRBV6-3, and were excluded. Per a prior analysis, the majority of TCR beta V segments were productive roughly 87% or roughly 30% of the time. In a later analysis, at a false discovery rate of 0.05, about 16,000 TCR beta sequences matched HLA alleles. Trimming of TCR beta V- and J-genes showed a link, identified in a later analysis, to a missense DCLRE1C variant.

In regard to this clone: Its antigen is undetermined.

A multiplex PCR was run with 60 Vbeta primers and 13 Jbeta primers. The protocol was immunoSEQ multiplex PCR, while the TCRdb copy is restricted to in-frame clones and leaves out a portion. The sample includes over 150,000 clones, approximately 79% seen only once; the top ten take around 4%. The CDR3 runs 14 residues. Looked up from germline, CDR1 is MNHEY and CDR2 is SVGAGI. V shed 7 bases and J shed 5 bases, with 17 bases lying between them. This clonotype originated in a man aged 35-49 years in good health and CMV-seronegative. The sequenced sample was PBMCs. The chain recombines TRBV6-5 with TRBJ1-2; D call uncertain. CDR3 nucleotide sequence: TGTGCCAGCAATGACGGTGAGGGCCATTATGGCTACACCTTC. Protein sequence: CASNDGEGHYGYTF.